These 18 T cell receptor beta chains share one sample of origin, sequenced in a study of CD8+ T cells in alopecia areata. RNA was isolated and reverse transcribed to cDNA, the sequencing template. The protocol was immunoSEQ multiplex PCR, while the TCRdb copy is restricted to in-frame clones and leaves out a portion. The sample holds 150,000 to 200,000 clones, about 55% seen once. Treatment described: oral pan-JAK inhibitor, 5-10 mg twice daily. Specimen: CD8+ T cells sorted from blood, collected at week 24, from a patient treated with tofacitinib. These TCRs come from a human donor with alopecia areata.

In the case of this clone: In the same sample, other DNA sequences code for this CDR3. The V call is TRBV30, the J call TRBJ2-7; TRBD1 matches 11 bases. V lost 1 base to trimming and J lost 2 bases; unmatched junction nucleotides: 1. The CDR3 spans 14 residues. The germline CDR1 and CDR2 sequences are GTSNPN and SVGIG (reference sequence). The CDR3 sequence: CAWSGGQGAYEQYF. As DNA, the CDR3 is TGTGCCTGGAGTGGGGGACAGGGGGCCTACGAGCAGTACTTC.

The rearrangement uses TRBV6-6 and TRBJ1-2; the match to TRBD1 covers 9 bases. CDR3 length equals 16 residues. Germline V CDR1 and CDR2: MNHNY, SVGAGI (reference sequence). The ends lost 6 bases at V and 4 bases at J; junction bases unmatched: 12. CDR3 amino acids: CASSPDGQGPLYGYTF. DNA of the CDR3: TGTGCCAGCAGCCCTGACGGACAGGGGCCCCTCTATGGCTACACCTTC.

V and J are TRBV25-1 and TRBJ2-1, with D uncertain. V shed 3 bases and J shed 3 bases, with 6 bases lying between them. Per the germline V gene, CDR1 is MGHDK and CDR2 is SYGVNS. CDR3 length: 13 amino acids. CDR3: CASSDSGYNEQFF. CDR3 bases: TGTGCCAGCAGTGATTCCGGCTACAATGAGCAGTTCTTC.

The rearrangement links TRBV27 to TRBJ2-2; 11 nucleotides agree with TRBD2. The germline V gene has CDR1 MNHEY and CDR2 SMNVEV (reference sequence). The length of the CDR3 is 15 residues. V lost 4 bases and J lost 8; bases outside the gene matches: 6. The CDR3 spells CASSWLAGGGGELFF. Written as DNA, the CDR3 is TGTGCCAGCAGTTGGCTAGCGGGGGGCGGAGGGGAGCTGTTTTTT.

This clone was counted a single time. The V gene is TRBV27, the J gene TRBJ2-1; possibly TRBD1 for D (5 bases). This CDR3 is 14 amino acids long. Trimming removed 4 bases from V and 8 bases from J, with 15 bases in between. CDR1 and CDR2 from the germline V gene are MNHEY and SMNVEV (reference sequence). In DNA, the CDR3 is TGTGCCAGCAGTTCCCCCGGACACCAGGATGAGCAGTTCTTC. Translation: CASSSPGHQDEQFF.

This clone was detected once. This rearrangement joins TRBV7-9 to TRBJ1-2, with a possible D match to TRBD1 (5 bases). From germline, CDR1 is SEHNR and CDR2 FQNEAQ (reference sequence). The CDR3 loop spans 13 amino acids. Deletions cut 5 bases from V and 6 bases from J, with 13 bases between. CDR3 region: CASSAQELDGYTF. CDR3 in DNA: TGTGCCAGCAGCGCACAGGAGCTTGATGGCTACACCTTC.

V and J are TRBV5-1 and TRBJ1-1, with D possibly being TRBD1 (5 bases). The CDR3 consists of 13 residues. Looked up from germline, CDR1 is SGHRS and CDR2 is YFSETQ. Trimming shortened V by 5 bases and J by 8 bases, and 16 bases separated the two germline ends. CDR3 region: CASRETETDEAFF. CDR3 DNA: TGCGCCAGCAGAGAGACAGAAACGGACGAAGCTTTCTTT.

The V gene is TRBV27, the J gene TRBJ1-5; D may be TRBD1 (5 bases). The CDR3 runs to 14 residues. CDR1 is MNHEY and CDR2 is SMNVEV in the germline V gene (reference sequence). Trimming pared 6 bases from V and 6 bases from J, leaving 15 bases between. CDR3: CASSPTAVVQPQHF. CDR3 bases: TGTGCCAGCAGCCCGACAGCGGTGGTTCAGCCCCAGCATTTT.

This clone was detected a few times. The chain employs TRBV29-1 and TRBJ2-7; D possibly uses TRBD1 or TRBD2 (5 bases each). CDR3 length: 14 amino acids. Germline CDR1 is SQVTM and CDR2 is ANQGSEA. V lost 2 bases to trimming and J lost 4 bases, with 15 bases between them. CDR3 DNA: TGCAGCGTTGAATGGCAGGGTTCGGGATACGAGCAGTACTTC. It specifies CSVEWQGSGYEQYF.

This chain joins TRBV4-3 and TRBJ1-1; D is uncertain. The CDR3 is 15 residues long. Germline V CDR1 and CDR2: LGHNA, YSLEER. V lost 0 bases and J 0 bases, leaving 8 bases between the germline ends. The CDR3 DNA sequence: TGCGCCAGCAGCCAAGATAGGTTTATGAACACTGAAGCTTTCTTT. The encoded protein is CASSQDRFMNTEAFF.

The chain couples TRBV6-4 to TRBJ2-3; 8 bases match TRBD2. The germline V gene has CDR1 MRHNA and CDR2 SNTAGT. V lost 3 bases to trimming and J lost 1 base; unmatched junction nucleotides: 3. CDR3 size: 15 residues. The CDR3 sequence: CASSESGGGTDTQYF. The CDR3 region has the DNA TGTGCCAGCAGTGAGAGCGGGGGTGGCACAGATACGCAGTATTTT.

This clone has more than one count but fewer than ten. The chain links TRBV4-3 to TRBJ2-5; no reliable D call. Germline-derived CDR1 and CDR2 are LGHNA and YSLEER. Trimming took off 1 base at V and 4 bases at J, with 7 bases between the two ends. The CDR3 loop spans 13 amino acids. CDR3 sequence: CASSQGRGETQYF. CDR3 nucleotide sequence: TGCGCCAGCAGCCAAGGTCGAGGAGAGACCCAGTACTTC.

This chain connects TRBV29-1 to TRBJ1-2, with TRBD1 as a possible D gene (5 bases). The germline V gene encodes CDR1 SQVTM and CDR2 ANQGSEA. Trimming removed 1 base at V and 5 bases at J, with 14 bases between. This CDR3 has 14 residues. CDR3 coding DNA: TGCAGCGTTGAAGTTGGACAAAGTCCTTATGGCTACACCTTC. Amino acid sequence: CSVEVGQSPYGYTF.

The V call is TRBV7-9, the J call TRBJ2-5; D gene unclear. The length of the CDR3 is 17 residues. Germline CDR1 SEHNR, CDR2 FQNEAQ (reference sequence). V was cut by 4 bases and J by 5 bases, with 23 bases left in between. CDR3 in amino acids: CASSSLVGQMALETQYF. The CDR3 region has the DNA TGTGCCAGCAGCTCCCTCGTCGGGCAGATGGCTCTTGAGACCCAGTACTTC.

In nucleotides, the CDR3 is TGTGCCAGCAGTGCTTATCAGGGGAGGGAGCAGTACTTC. Translated, it gives CASSAYQGREQYF. The chain couples TRBV6-4 to TRBJ2-7; D may match TRBD1 or TRBD2 (6 bases each). Germline V gene sequence: CDR1 MRHNA, CDR2 SNTAGT. This CDR3 region has 13 residues. The ends were cut back, 4 bases at V and 7 bases at J, with 14 bases in the middle.

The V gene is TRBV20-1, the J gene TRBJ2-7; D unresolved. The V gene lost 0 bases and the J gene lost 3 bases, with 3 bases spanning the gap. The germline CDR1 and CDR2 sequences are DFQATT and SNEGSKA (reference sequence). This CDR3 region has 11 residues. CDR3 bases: TGCAGTGCTAGAGATGGCTACGAGCAGTACTTC. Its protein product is CSARDGYEQYF.

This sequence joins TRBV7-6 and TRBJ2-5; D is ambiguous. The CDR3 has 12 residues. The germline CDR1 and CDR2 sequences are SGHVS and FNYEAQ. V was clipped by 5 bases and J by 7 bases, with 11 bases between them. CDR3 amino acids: CASSPSPGTQYF. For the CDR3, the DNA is TGTGCCAGCAGCCCATCCCCCGGGACCCAGTACTTC.

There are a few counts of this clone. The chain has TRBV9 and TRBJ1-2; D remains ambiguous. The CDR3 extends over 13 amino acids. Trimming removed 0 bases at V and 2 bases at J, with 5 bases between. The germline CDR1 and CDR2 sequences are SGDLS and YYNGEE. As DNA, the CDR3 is TGTGCCAGCAGCGTAGGATCCAACTATGGCTACACCTTC. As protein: CASSVGSNYGYTF.